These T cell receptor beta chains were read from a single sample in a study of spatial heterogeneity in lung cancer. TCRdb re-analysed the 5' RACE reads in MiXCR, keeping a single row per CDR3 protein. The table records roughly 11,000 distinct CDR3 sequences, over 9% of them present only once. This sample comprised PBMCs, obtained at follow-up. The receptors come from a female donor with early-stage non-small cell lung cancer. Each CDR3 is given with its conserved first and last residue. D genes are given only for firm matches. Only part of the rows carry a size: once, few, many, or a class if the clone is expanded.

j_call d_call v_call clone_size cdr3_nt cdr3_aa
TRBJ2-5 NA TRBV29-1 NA TGCGGCGTTCCCGGGGGCCCAGGGGAGACCCAGTACTTC CGVPGGPGETQYF
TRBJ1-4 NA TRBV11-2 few TGTGCCAGCAGCTTAGATCGCGCAGGTTTCAGGGAAAAACTGTTTTTT CASSLDRAGFREKLFF
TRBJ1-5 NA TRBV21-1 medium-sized TGTGCCAGCAGCAAATTCGAAACCAGTCAGCCCCAGCATTTT CASSKFETSQPQHF
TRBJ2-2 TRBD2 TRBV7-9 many TGTGCCAGCAAGGCAGGGACTAATCCCTTCGGGGACACCGGGGAGCTGTTTTTT CASKAGTNPFGDTGELFF
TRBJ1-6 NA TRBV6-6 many TGTGCCAGCAGTTACTCGATGGGACTTCAATTGGGGAGCTCCTATAATTCACCCCTCCATTTT CASSYSMGLQLGSSYNSPLHF
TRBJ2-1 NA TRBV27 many TGTGCCAGCACCAGTTACTCCTACAATGAGCAGTTCTTC CASTSYSYNEQFF
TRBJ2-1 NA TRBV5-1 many TGCGCCAGCAGCACGAGGCCCAGCTCCTACAATGAGCAGTTCTTC CASSTRPSSYNEQFF
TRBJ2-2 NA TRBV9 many TGTGCCAGCAGCGCGTACAGGACCACCGGGGAGCTGTTTTTT CASSAYRTTGELFF
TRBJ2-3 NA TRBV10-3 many TGTGCCATCAGCCAGGGGGGCAGCACAGATACGCAGTATTTT CAISQGGSTDTQYF
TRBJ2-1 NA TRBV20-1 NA TGCAGTGCTAATGCAATAGCAGGGGGGATCAATGAGCAGTTCTTC CSANAIAGGINEQFF
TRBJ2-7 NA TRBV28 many TGTGCCAGCAGTTCTCTGTTGGGGGGCGGAGGCTCCTACGAGCAGTACTTC CASSSLLGGGGSYEQYF
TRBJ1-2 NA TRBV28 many TGTGCCAGCAGTTACGGGGACAACTATGGCTACACCTTC CASSYGDNYGYTF
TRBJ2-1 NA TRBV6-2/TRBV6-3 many TGTGCCAGCAGTTACCCCAGTGGGGGAGGACCGTACAATGAGCAGTTCTTC CASSYPSGGGPYNEQFF
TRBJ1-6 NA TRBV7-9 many TGTGCCAGCAGCTTGGGGGCGCCTGACATATATTCACCCCTCCACTTT CASSLGAPDIYSPLHF
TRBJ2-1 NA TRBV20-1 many TGCAGTGCTACAGAATTGAATGAGCAGTTCTTC CSATELNEQFF
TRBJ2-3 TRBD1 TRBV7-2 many TGTGCCAGCAGCTCAAGTTCGGACAGGGGGGAAGATACGCAGTATTTT CASSSSSDRGEDTQYF
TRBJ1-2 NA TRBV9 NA TGTGCCAGCAGCCCTGACGACAGGCGATCCTCCTATGGCTACACCTTC CASSPDDRRSSYGYTF
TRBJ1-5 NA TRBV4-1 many TGCGCCAGCAGCCAAGTGCAGGGTAATCAGCCCCAGCATTTT CASSQVQGNQPQHF
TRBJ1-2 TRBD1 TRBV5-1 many TGCGCCAGCAGCACGGCCGGGACAGCATTCTATGGCTACACCTTC CASSTAGTAFYGYTF
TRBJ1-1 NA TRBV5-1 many TGCGCCAGCAGTACAGGTAACACTGAAGCTTTCTTT CASSTGNTEAFF
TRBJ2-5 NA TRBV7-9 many TGTGCCAGCAGCCTATTCGGGCTCGAAGGGGGAGAGACCCAGTACTTC CASSLFGLEGGETQYF
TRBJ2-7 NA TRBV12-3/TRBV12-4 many TGTGCCAGCAGCTACAGGGAGTCCTACGAGCAGTACTTC CASSYRESYEQYF
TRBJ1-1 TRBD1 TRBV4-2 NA TGTGCCAGCAGACACGATAAGCTGACAGGGAGAGCTTTCTTT CASRHDKLTGRAFF
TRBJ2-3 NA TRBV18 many TGTGCCAGCTCACCACCGGGCACCCGGACAGATACGCAGTATTTT CASSPPGTRTDTQYF
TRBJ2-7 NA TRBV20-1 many TGCAGTGCTAGAGATGCGTTTAGAGGGACTTTCATCTTCGGCTACGAGCAGTACTTC CSARDAFRGTFIFGYEQYF
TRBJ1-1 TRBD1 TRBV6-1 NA TGTGCCAGCAGAGGACAGGGTGGCACTGAAGCTTTCTTT CASRGQGGTEAFF
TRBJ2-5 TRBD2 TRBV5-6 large TGTGCCAGCAGCTTTGAATTGGGAGGGTCAGAGACCCAGTACTTC CASSFELGGSETQYF
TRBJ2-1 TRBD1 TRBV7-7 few TGTGCCAGCAGCTGGGGACAGGGAAGAAACAATGAGCAGTTCTTC CASSWGQGRNNEQFF
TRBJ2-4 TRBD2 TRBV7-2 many TGTGCCAGCAGCTTAGCGCCGACTAGCGCTTTCAAAAACATTCAGTACTTC CASSLAPTSAFKNIQYF
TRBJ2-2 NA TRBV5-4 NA TGTGCCAGCAGCTTGTGGGGCACCGGGGAGCTGTTTTTT CASSLWGTGELFF
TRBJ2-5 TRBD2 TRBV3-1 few TGTGCCAGCAGCCAAGATCCGGGACTAGAGTACTTC CASSQDPGLEYF
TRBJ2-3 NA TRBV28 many TGTGCCCTTGGGCCCCTAGCTCCTTCCGCAGATACGCAGTATTTT CALGPLAPSADTQYF
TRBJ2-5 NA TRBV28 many TGTGCCAGCAGTCCGAGACAGAAGGGCGAGACCCAGTACTTC CASSPRQKGETQYF
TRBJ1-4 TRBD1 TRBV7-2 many TGTGCCAGCAGCATGAACAGGGGGGTTGGTGAAAAACTGTTTTTT CASSMNRGVGEKLFF
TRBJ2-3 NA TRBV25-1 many TGTGCCAGCAGTGATAGGAGGGGGGTATCGGATACGCAGTATTTT CASSDRRGVSDTQYF
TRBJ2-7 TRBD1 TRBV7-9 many TGTGCCAGCAGCTACACGGGACAGGGGGCCTACGAGCAGTACTTC CASSYTGQGAYEQYF
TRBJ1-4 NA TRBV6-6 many TGTGCCAGTAGGGGACCGACGAATGAAAAACTGTTTTTT CASRGPTNEKLFF
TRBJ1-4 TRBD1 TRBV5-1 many TGCGCCAGCAGTTCAGGGGGCGCCCTGGCTAATGAAAAACTGTTTTTT CASSSGGALANEKLFF
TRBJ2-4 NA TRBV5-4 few TGTGCCAGCAGCCCCGGGGGCGGGAGCGGAGTAGGAAACATTCAGTACTTC CASSPGGGSGVGNIQYF
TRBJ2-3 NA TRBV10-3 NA TGTGCCATCAGTGAGGGGTTCACAGATACGCAGTATTTT CAISEGFTDTQYF
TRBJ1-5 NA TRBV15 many TGTGCCACCAGCCCTAGAAGTTGGGGAGTAACTCAGCCCCAGCATTTT CATSPRSWGVTQPQHF
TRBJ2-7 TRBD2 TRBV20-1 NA TGCAGTTTCGATTCCCCAGATGAGGCCACCGGGAGGTATGAGCAGTACTTC CSFDSPDEATGRYEQYF
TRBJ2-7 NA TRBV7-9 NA TGTGCCAGCAGCGGATTACAGGGACCCGAGCAGTACTTC CASSGLQGPEQYF
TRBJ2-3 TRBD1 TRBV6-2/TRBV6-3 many TGTGCCAGCAGATCACGCGGACAGGCGAGGGGCACAGATACGCAGTATTTT CASRSRGQARGTDTQYF
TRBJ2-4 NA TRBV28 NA TGTGCCAGCAGTTTACCACGGGGATGTCCGACAAAAAACATTCAGTACTTC CASSLPRGCPTKNIQYF
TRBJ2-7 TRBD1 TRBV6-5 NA TGTGCCAGCAGCAGAGATGACAGGGGGACCTACGAGCAGTACTTC CASSRDDRGTYEQYF
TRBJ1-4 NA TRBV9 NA TGTGCCAGCAGCGAAGCGGGGCCCCGTGAAAAACTGTTTTTT CASSEAGPREKLFF
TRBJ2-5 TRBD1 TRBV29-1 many TGCAGCGCCGATGGACAGGGACAAGCGACCCAGTACTTC CSADGQGQATQYF
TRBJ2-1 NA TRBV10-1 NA TGCGCCAGCAGTGAAGGGGCCCTTAGGGATGAGCAGTTCTTC CASSEGALRDEQFF
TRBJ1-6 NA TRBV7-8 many TGTGCCAGCAGCTCTCGGACAGTTCAAAGTGGTTCACCCCTCCACTTT CASSSRTVQSGSPLHF
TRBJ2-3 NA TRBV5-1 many TGCGCCAGCAGCCTCACTACGCGGGATACGCAGTATTTT CASSLTTRDTQYF
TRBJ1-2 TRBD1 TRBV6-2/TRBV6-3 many TGTGCCAGTGAGGGACAGACTCTTGGGAACTATGGCTACACCTTC CASEGQTLGNYGYTF
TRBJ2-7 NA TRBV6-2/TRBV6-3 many TGTGCCAGCAGTTACTCCACCCTGACAGTGGGGGCGGACTCCTACGAGCAGTACTTC CASSYSTLTVGADSYEQYF
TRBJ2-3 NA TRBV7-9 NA TGTGCCAGCAGCCCCAGGACCCGAAATACGCAGTATTTT CASSPRTRNTQYF
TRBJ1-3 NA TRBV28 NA TGTGCCAGCAGTTTCCCGAATGTGTACGCTGGAAACACCATATATTTT CASSFPNVYAGNTIYF
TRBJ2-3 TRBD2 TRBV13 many TGTGCCAGCAGCTTAGTTTGGACTAGCGGGAGAGGGAGGACAGATACGCAGTATTTT CASSLVWTSGRGRTDTQYF
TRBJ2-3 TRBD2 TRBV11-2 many TGTGCCAGCAGCTTAGATGGAGGCGGGGGGAGCACAGATACGCAGTATTTT CASSLDGGGGSTDTQYF
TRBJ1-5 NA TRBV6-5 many TGTGCCAGCAGTTCCGGACAGTTGGGGGGTCAGCCCCAGCATTTT CASSSGQLGGQPQHF
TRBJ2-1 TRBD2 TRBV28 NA TGTGCCAGCAGGGGACTAGCGGACCCCTCCTACAATGAGCAGTTCTTC CASRGLADPSYNEQFF